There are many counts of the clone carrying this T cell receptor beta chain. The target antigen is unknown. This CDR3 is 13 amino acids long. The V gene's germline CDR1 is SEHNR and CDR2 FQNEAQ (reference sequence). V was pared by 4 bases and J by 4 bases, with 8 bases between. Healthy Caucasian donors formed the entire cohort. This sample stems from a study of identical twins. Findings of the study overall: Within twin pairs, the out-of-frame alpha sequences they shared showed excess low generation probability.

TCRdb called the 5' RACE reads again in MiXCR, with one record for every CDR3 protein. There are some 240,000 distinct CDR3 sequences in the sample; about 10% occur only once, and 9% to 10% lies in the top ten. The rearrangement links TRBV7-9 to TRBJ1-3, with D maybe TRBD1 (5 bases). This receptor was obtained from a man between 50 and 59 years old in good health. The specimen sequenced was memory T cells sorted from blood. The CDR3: CASSSEGGNTIYF. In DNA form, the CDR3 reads TGTGCCAGCAGCTCTGAGGGGGGAAACACCATATATTTT.